The 27 T cell receptor beta chains below come from one sample, sequenced in a study of OX40 agonist ivuxolimab in advanced cancers. Data came from immunoSEQ multiplex PCR; TCRdb stores just in-frame clones and leaves some out. The profile covers over 55,000 clones, with 88% appearing a single time and approximately 12% taken by the ten largest. Specimen: CD4+ or CD8+ T cells sorted from blood, collected in a trial of the OX40 agonist ivuxolimab. These receptors came from an adult with an advanced solid tumor such as melanoma, head and neck, liver or kidney cancer.

The chain recombines TRBV5-8 with TRBJ1-1; no reliable D call. This CDR3 has 14 residues. In germline, CDR1 is SGHTS, CDR2 YDEGEE. The V gene lost 7 bases and the J gene lost 0 bases, with 13 bases spanning the gap. The CDR3 coding sequence is TGTGCCAGCCGCATGTGGAGCATGAACACTGAAGCTTTCTTT. This gives the protein CASRMWSMNTEAFF.

This clone was picked up one time. The chain links TRBV7-9 to TRBJ2-2; TRBD1 aligns across 10 bases. This CDR3 is 15 amino acids long. Germline V lookup: CDR1 SEHNR, CDR2 FQNEAQ (reference sequence). V shed 4 bases and J 4 bases; nucleotides not matched to a gene: 3. CDR3: CASSWGQGSTGELFF. The CDR3 DNA reads as TGTGCCAGCAGCTGGGGACAGGGGAGCACCGGGGAGCTGTTTTTT. The whole variable domain, remainder taken from reference TRBV7-9 and TRBJ2-2, is DTGVSQNPRHKITKRGQNVTFRCDPISEHNRLYWYRQTLGQGPEFLTYFQNEAQLEKSRLLSDRFSAERPKGSFSTLEIQRTEQGDSAMYLCASSWGQGSTGELFFGEGSRLTVL.

V and J are TRBV6-5 and TRBJ1-1; a possible D gene is TRBD1 (6 bases). CDR3 length: 15 amino acids. Germline CDR1 and CDR2: MNHEY and SVGAGI. The V gene lost 2 bases and the J gene lost 2 bases, with 12 bases spanning the gap. The CDR3 loop reads CASSYTWTANTEAFF. The CDR3 DNA reads TGTGCCAGCAGTTACACCTGGACAGCAAACACTGAAGCTTTCTTT.

This rearrangement joins TRBV27 to TRBJ1-1; D remains ambiguous. The germline gives CDR1 MNHEY, CDR2 SMNVEV (reference sequence). V lost 2 bases and J lost 2, with 24 bases in between. The CDR3 is 19 residues long. CDR3 sequence (DNA): TGTGCCAGCAGTTTACTACCGGGGTTGCTAACTAGCATAAACACTGAAGCTTTCTTT. Its protein is CASSLLPGLLTSINTEAFF.

The V and J genes are TRBV28 and TRBJ1-2; 9 nucleotides line up with TRBD1. CDR1 MDHEN and CDR2 SYDVKM come from the germline V gene. The CDR3 spans 15 residues. J lost 4 bases, V lost 0 bases, and 3 bases had no gene match. The CDR3 reads CASSLWDRGPYGYTF. Written as DNA, the CDR3 is TGTGCCAGCAGTTTATGGGACAGGGGCCCCTATGGCTACACCTTC.

The chain is built from TRBV6-4 and TRBJ2-7; D ambiguous. Deletions cut 0 bases from V and 7 bases from J, with 4 bases between. Per germline, CDR1 MRHNA and CDR2 SNTAGT. This CDR3 has 11 amino acids. CDR3 amino acids: CASSDSVEQYV. The CDR3 nucleotides are TGTGCCAGCAGTGACTCGGTTGAGCAGTACGTC.

CDR3 in amino acids: CASSLDTGGYTEAFF. The CDR3 bases are TGTGCCAGCAGCTTAGACACAGGGGGCTACACTGAAGCTTTCTTT. The rearrangement uses TRBV7-6 and TRBJ1-1; TRBD1 matches 9 bases. This CDR3 is built from 15 residues. J was trimmed by 3 bases and V by 1 base; bases with no gene match: 3. Germline CDR1 is SGHVS and CDR2 is FNYEAQ. The complete variable domain, with remaining parts taken from reference TRBV7-6 and TRBJ1-1, reads GAGVSQSPRYKVTKRGQDVALRCDPISGHVSLYWYRQALGQGPEFLTYFNYEAQQDKSGLPNDRFSAERPEGSISTLTIQRTEQRDSAMYRCASSLDTGGYTEAFFGQGTRLTVV.

CDR3: CASSEGGLSYEQYF. The CDR3 coding sequence is TGTGCCAGCAGTGAGGGGGGCCTCTCCTACGAGCAGTACTTC. The chain couples TRBV2 to TRBJ2-7; either TRBD1 or TRBD2 may supply D (6 bases each). Trimming took 3 bases from V and 0 from J, leaving 9 bases between them. Looked up from germline, CDR1 is SNHLY and CDR2 is FYNNEI. This CDR3 is 14 amino acids long.

In its sample, this clone was seen once. The chain uses TRBV4-3 and TRBJ1-1, with 7 bases lining up with TRBD1. Trimming cost V 1 base and J 6 bases; bases outside gene matches: 8. CDR3 size: 15 residues. Germline V lookup: CDR1 LGHNA, CDR2 YSLEER. The CDR3, as DNA: TGCGCCAGCAGCCAAGGAGAGGGGGCTTGGGCTGAAGCTTTCTTT. Its translation: CASSQGEGAWAEAFF.

This CDR3 reads CASSVEGHQPQHF. As DNA, the CDR3 is TGTGCCAGCAGCGTAGAAGGTCATCAGCCCCAGCATTTT. This chain connects TRBV9 to TRBJ1-5, with unresolved D. Looked up from germline, CDR1 is SGDLS and CDR2 is YYNGEE. Trimming took 0 bases from V and 5 from J, leaving 6 bases between them. The CDR3 consists of 13 residues. Variable domain in full (rest from reference TRBV9 and TRBJ1-5): DSGVTQTPKHLITATGQRVTLRCSPRSGDLSVYWYQQSLDQGLQFLIQYYNGEERAKGNILERFSAQQFPDLHSELNLSSLELGDSALYFCASSVEGHQPQHFGDGTRLSIL.

CDR3: CASSQEGLGVKGGELFF. The DNA of the CDR3 is TGCGCCAGCAGCCAAGAGGGGTTGGGTGTAAAGGGCGGGGAGCTGTTTTTT. The chain recombines TRBV4-1 with TRBJ2-2; no clear D gene. CDR1 and CDR2 from the germline V gene are MGHRA and YSYEKL. The germline V and J ends were trimmed by 0 bases and 7 bases, with 18 bases remaining between them. The CDR3 consists of 17 residues.

This chain connects TRBV27 to TRBJ2-7, with TRBD1 matching 10 bases. The CDR3 loop spans 15 amino acids. Germline V gives CDR1 MNHEY, CDR2 SMNVEV (reference sequence). With V trimmed by 3 bases and J by 4 bases, 6 bases remained unmatched. As DNA, the CDR3 is TGTGCCAGCAGTTTTACCGGGACAGGGGTTTACGAGCAGTACTTC. Translated, it gives CASSFTGTGVYEQYF.

The rearrangement uses TRBV27 and TRBJ2-5, with D unresolved. Germline CDR1 is MNHEY and CDR2 is SMNVEV (reference sequence). This CDR3 region has 14 residues. Between the trimmed V and J ends, which lost 8 bases and 2 bases, there was a span of 15 bases. CDR3 residues: CASGHGPVQETQYF. The CDR3 coding sequence is TGTGCCAGCGGCCATGGGCCAGTTCAAGAGACCCAGTACTTC.

The rearrangement joins TRBV27 to TRBJ2-1; TRBD2 matches at 11 bases. The CDR3 runs 15 residues. V gave up 3 bases and J gave up 10 bases; unmatched junction bases: 8. In germline, CDR1 is MNHEY, CDR2 SMNVEV (reference sequence). CDR3 loop: CASSFSGRAFSEQFF. CDR3 in DNA: TGTGCCAGCAGTTTTAGCGGGAGGGCTTTCAGCGAGCAGTTCTTC.

The chain recombines TRBV7-6 with TRBJ1-1, with a tentative D call TRBD1 (6 bases). This CDR3 has 13 residues. Trimming removed 4 bases at V and 6 bases at J, with 12 bases between. The germline V gene encodes CDR1 SGHVS and CDR2 FNYEAQ. CDR3 in amino acids: CASSYQGGAEAFF. CDR3 nucleotides: TGTGCCAGCAGCTACCAAGGGGGGGCTGAAGCTTTCTTT.

The J gene is TRBJ1-1, the V gene TRBV5-1; D not certain. Germline V lookup: CDR1 SGHRS, CDR2 YFSETQ. The V end lost 7 bases, the J end lost 3 bases, and 10 bases lay between the germline ends. This CDR3 is 12 amino acids long. This chain's CDR3 is CASRVADTEAFF. The DNA for the CDR3 is TGCGCCAGCCGGGTGGCCGACACTGAAGCTTTCTTT. Looking up the rest from reference TRBV5-1 and TRBJ1-1 gives the full variable domain: KAGVTQTPRYLIKTRGQQVTLSCSPISGHRSVSWYQQTPGQGLQFLFEYFSETQRNKGNFPGRFSGRQFSNSRSEMNVSTLELGDSALYLCASRVADTEAFFGQGTRLTVV.

This chain uses TRBV4-1 with TRBJ1-2, with D tentatively TRBD1 (6 bases). Germline CDR1 and CDR2: MGHRA and YSYEKL. The CDR3 consists of 14 residues. V gave up 4 bases and J gave up 5 bases, with 14 bases separating them. The CDR3 DNA reads as TGCGCCAGCAGCCCAACGACAGGACAATATGGCTACACCTTC. Protein sequence: CASSPTTGQYGYTF.

V gene TRBV10-3 combines with J gene TRBJ1-1; D remains unclear. V lost 7 bases, J lost 4 bases, and 16 bases lay in between. The CDR3 has 14 amino acids. Germline V gene lookup returns CDR1 ENHRY and CDR2 SYGVKD. For the CDR3, the DNA is TGTGCCATCAAAGAAGACACTTCGGCCACTGAAGCTTTCTTT. Its translation is CAIKEDTSATEAFF.

The V call is TRBV11-2, the J call TRBJ2-1; TRBD2 is a possible D gene (5 bases). V was trimmed by 5 bases and J by 6 bases, leaving 14 bases between them. The CDR3 contains 14 residues. Germline loops: CDR1 SGHAT, CDR2 FQNNGV. CDR3 sequence: CASSPPGRLNEQFF. CDR3 DNA: TGTGCCAGCAGCCCCCCGGGGAGACTCAATGAGCAGTTCTTC.

This sequence joins TRBV5-4 and TRBJ2-1; D unclear. Germline CDR1 reads SGHNT; CDR2 reads YYREEE (reference sequence). The V end lost 4 bases, the J end lost 5 bases, and 10 bases lay between the germline ends. CDR3 length: 13 residues. CDR3 DNA: TGTGCCAGCAGCCCCCAGCTGAACAATGAGCAGTTCTTC. Translated, it gives CASSPQLNNEQFF.

The rearrangement links TRBV4-1 to TRBJ2-3; D is uncertain. CDR1 is MGHRA and CDR2 is YSYEKL in the germline V gene. V lost 0 bases, J lost 4 bases, and 8 bases lay in between. The CDR3 extends over 14 amino acids. The CDR3 loop reads CASSQDSLSDTQYF. CDR3 nucleotide sequence: TGCGCCAGCAGCCAAGATTCTCTTTCAGATACGCAGTATTTT.

The rearrangement joins TRBV27 to TRBJ2-1, with 10 bases fitting TRBD2. The CDR3 has 15 amino acids. J was trimmed by 5 bases and V by 2 bases; bases with no gene match: 3. Germline V gene data show CDR1 as MNHEY and CDR2 as SMNVEV (reference sequence). For the CDR3, the DNA is TGTGCCAGCAGTTTAACTAGCGGGGTTGACAATGAGCAGTTCTTC. Translating it yields CASSLTSGVDNEQFF.

This sequence joins TRBV18 and TRBJ1-2; D unclear. The V end lost 6 bases, the J end lost 8 bases, and 28 bases lay between the germline ends. Germline V gene data show CDR1 as KGHSH and CDR2 as LQKENI. This CDR3 has 17 amino acids. The CDR3 spells CASSLKTGVALLLGYTF. CDR3 DNA sequence: TGTGCCAGCTCCCTCAAAACCGGGGTTGCCCTCCTTTTGGGCTACACCTTC.

The chain uses TRBV19 and TRBJ1-2, with 7 positions matching TRBD1. V lost 5 bases, J lost 7 bases, and 10 bases stayed unmatched. Germline CDR1 LNHDA, CDR2 SQIVND (reference sequence). The CDR3 is 14 amino acids. The CDR3 sequence: CASSVTGATAGYTF. The CDR3 region has the DNA TGTGCCAGTAGTGTTACAGGGGCGACGGCTGGCTACACCTTC.

The chain carries TRBV9 and TRBJ2-3; the D is unclear. Germline lookup yields CDR1 SGDLS and CDR2 YYNGEE. V was pared by 0 bases and J by 4 bases, with 12 bases between. The CDR3 is 15 residues long. The CDR3 loop reads CASSVGSHYSDTQYF. In DNA form, the CDR3 reads TGTGCCAGCAGCGTAGGGTCCCACTATTCAGATACGCAGTATTTT.

This clone was counted a few times. The genes are TRBV2 and TRBJ2-5; 7 nucleotides match TRBD2. Losses at the gene ends were 6 bases for V and 5 bases for J; bases not matched to a gene: 6. The CDR3 consists of 13 residues. CDR1 SNHLY and CDR2 FYNNEI come from the germline V gene. The CDR3 sequence is CASRPRGGETQYF. CDR3 in DNA: TGTGCCAGCAGGCCCCGCGGGGGTGAGACCCAGTACTTC.

As DNA, the CDR3 is TGTGCCAGCAGCTTGTGGCCGAGTAATGAAAAACTGTTTTTT. Amino acids: CASSLWPSNEKLFF. The V and J genes are TRBV5-6 and TRBJ1-4; no clear D gene. Trimming removed 1 base from V and 4 bases from J, with 8 bases in between. The CDR3 has 14 amino acids. Germline CDR1 reads SGHDT; CDR2 reads YYEEEE.